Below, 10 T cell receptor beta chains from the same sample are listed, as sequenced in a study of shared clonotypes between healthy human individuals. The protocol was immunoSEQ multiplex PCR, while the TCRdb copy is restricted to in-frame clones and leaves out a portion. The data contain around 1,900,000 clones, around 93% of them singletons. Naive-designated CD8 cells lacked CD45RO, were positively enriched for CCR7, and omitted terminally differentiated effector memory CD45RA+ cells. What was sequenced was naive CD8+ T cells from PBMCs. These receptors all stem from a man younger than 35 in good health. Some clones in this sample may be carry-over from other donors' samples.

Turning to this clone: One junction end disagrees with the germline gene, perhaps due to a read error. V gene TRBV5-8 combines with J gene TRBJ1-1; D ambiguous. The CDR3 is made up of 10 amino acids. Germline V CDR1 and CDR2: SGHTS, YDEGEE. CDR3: CASSLTGGFF. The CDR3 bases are TGTGCCAGCAGCCTTACCGGCGGGTTTTTT.

CDR3 in amino acids: CAWMSGAGYAEQYF. CDR3 nucleotide sequence: TGTGCCTGGATGAGCGGGGCGGGATACGCCGAGCAGTACTTC. The V call is TRBV30, the J call TRBJ2-7; TRBD2 aligns across 7 bases. The CDR3 runs to 14 residues. CDR1 and CDR2 (germline): GTSNPN, SVGIG (reference sequence). J lost 6 bases, V lost 4 bases, and 12 bases had no gene match.

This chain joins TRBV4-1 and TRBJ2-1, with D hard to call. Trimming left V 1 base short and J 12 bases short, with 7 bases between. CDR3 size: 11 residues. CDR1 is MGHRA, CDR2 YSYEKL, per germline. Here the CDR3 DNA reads TGCGCCAGCAGCCAAGTCGAAAGGCAGTTCTTC. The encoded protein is CASSQVERQFF.

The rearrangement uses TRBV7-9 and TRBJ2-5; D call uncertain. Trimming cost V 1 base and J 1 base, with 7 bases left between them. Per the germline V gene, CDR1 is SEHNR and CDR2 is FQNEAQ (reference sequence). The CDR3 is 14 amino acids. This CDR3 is CASSLGPIQETQYF. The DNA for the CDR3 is TGTGCCAGCAGCTTAGGCCCGATCCAAGAGACCCAGTACTTC.

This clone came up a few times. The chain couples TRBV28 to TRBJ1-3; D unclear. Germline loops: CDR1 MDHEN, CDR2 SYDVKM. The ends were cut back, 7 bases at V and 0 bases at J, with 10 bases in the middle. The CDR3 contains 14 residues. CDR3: CASNEEASGNTIYF. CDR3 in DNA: TGTGCCAGCAATGAGGAAGCCTCTGGAAACACCATATATTTT.

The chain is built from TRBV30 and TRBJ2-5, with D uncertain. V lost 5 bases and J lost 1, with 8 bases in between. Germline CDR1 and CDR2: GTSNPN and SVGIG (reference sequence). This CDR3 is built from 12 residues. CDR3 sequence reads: CAWPSTQETQYF. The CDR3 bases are TGTGCCTGGCCAAGCACCCAAGAGACCCAGTACTTC.

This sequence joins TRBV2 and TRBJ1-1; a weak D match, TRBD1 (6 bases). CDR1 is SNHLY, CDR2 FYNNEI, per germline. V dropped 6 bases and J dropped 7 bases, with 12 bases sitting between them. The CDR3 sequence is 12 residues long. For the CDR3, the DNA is TGTGCCAGCAGAGATGACAGGAGTGAAGCTTTCTTT. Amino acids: CASRDDRSEAFF. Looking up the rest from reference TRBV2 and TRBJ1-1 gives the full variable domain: EPEVTQTPSHQVTQMGQEVILRCVPISNHLYFYWYRQILGQKVEFLVSFYNNEISEKSEIFDDQFSVERPDGSNFTLKIRSTKLEDSAMYFCASRDDRSEAFFGQGTRLTVV.

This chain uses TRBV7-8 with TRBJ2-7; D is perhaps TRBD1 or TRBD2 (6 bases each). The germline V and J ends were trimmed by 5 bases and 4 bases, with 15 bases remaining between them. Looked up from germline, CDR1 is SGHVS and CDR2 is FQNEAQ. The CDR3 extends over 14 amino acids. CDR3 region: CASSRRGAKYEQYF. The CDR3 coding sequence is TGTGCCAGCAGCCGGAGGGGGGCGAAGTACGAGCAGTACTTC.

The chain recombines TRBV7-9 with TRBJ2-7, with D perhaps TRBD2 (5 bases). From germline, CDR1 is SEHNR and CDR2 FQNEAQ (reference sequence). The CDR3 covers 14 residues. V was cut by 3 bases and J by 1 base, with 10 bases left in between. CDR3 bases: TGTGCCAGCAGCTTTGTACTAGGGTCCTACGAGCAGTACTTC. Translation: CASSFVLGSYEQYF.

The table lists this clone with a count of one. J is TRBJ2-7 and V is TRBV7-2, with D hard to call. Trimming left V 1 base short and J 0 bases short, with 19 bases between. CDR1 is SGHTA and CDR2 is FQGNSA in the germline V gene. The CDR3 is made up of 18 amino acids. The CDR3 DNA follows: TGTGCCAGCAGCTTAGAGAATTTTTACAGATCAGACTCCTACGAGCAGTACTTC. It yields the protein CASSLENFYRSDSYEQYF.